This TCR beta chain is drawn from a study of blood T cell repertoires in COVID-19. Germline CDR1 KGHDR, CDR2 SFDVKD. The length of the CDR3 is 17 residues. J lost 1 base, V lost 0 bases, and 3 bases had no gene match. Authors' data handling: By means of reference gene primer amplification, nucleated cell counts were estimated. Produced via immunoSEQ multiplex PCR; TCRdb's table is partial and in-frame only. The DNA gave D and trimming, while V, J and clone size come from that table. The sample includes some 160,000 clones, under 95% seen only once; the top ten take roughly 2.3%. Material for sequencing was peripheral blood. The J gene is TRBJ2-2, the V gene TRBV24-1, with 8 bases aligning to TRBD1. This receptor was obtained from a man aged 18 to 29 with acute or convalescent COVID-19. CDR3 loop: CATSDLRTGLNTGELFF. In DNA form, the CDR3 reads TGTGCCACCAGTGATTTGAGGACAGGGCTGAACACCGGGGAGCTGTTTTTT.